This paragraph reports one T cell receptor (beta chain). Antigen: not known. Time point described: sample taken at primary tumor resection. The input material, whole RNA from tumor, nontumor lung or frozen PBMC, was sequenced unsorted. Each CDR3 protein gets one entry after TCRdb re-called the 5' RACE reads with MiXCR. The table shows 17,000 or so distinct CDR3 sequences, with approximately 5.8% occurring only once. The sample is drawn from a study of spatial heterogeneity in lung cancer. About the study: Across tumor regions, counts of TCR transcripts showed a strong correlation with a T cell module score derived from matched bulk RNA-seq.

Study-level results: Numbers of ubiquitous and regional expanded TCRs tracked ubiquitous and regional nonsynonymous mutation counts, respectively. Tracking of tumor mutation counts was seen in expanded intratumoral alpha and beta TCR counts.

The CDR3 totals 13 residues. V was cut by 2 bases and J by 4 bases, with 6 bases left in between. Looked up from germline, CDR1 is MNHEY and CDR2 is SMNVEV (reference sequence). The chain recombines TRBV27 with TRBJ2-1; D is undetermined. This material consisted of lung tumor tissue, taken at surgery. The origin of this receptor is a male donor with early-stage non-small cell lung cancer. In DNA form, the CDR3 reads TGTGCCAGCAGTTTAGGCAATTACAATGAGCAGTTCTTC. It encodes CASSLGNYNEQFF.